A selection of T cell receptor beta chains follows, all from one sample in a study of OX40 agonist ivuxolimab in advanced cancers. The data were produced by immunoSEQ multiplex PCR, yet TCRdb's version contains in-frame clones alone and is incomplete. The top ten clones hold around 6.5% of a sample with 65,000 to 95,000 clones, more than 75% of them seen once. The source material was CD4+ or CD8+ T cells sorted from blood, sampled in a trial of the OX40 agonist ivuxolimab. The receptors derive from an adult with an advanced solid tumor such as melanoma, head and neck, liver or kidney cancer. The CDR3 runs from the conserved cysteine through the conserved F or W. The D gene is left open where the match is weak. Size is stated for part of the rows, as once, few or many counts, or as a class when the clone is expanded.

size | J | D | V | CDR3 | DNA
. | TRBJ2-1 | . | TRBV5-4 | CASSLQGGNEQFF | TGTGCCAGCAGCTTACAGGGAGGAAATGAGCAGTTCTTC
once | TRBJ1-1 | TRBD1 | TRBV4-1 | CASSQEGTGLSAFF | TGCGCCAGCAGCCAAGAGGGGACAGGACTTTCAGCTTTCTTT
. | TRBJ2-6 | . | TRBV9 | CASSGWLRANVLTF | TGTGCCAGCAGCGGATGGTTACGGGCCAACGTCCTGACTTTC
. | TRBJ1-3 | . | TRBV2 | CASSEAGRLSSGNTIYF | TGTGCCAGCAGTGAAGCGGGACGGTTAAGCTCTGGAAACACCATATATTTT
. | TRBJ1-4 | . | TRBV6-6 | CASRTPVATNEKLFF | TGTGCCAGCAGGACACCCGTTGCAACTAATGAAAAACTGTTTTTT
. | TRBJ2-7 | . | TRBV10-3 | CAISDHRVTYEQYF | TGTGCCATCAGCGATCACAGGGTTACCTACGAGCAGTACTTC
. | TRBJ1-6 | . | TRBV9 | CASSATSGRGTNSPLHF | TGTGCCAGCAGCGCGACGTCCGGGCGGGGGACCAATTCACCCCTCCACTTT
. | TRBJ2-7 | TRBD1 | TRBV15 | CATSSNRDRGIEQYF | TGTGCCACCAGCAGTAACCGGGACAGGGGGATCGAGCAGTACTTC
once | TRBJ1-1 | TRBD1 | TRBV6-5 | CASSTPGQGDFRAFF | TGTGCCAGCAGTACACCGGGACAGGGGGATTTTCGAGCTTTCTTT
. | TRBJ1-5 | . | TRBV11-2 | CASSHDGTFNQPQHF | TGTGCCAGCAGTCATGACGGGACTTTCAATCAGCCCCAGCATTTT
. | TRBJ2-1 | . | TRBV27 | CASRLINEQFF | TGTGCCAGCAGGTTAATAAATGAGCAGTTCTTC
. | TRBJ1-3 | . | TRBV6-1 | CASSIVRHSGNTIYF | TGTGCCAGCAGTATCGTCAGGCACTCTGGAAACACCATATATTTT
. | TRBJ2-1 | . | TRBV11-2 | CASSSLRPSSYNEQFF | TGTGCCAGCAGCTCCCTTAGGCCTAGCTCCTACAATGAGCAGTTCTTC
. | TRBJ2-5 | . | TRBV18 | CASREGSYQETQYF | TGTGCCAGTAGAGAAGGGAGCTACCAAGAGACCCAGTACTTC
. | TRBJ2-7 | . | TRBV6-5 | CASTPTGRGREQYF | TGTGCCAGCACCCCTACAGGGCGTGGACGAGAGCAGTACTTC
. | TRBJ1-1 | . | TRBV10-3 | CAISDWGGEAFF | TGTGCCATCAGTGATTGGGGTGGTGAAGCTTTCTTT
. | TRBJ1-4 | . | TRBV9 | CASSPRPGAETVFF | TGTGCCAGCAGCCCGAGGCCGGGGGCGGAGACAGTGTTTTTT
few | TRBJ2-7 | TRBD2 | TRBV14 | CASSQDMAGGEQYF | TGTGCCAGCAGCCAAGATATGGCGGGAGGGGAGCAGTACTTC
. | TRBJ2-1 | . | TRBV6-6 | CASSPLGGGNYNEQFF | TGTGCCAGCAGCCCTCTTGGGGGGGGCAACTACAATGAGCAGTTCTTC
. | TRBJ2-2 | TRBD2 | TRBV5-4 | CASSFGLAGGPNTGELFF | TGTGCCAGCAGCTTTGGTCTAGCGGGAGGGCCGAACACCGGGGAGCTGTTTTTT
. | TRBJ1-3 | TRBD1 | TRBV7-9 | CASSLGQGASGNTIYF | TGTGCCAGCAGCTTGGGCCAGGGGGCTTCTGGAAACACCATATATTTT
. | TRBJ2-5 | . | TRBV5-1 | CASSTGGGLETQYF | TGCGCCAGCAGCACAGGAGGTGGCTTAGAGACCCAGTACTTC
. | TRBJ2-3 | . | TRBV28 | CASRRTSTDTQYF | TGTGCCAGCAGACGGACTAGCACAGATACGCAGTATTTT
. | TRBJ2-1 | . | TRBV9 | CASSVELSSYNEQFF | TGTGCCAGCAGCGTAGAGTTGAGCTCCTACAATGAGCAGTTCTTC
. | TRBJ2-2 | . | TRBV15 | CATSSPLGRVNTGELFF | TGTGCCACCAGCAGCCCCCTGGGGCGGGTGAACACCGGGGAGCTGTTTTTT
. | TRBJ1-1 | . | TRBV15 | CATSSKAGTEAFF | TGTGCCACCAGCAGTAAGGCGGGCACTGAAGCTTTCTTT
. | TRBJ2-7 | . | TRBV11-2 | CASSLFGSGEELREQYF | TGTGCCAGCAGCTTATTTGGGTCAGGGGAAGAACTTCGGGAGCAGTACTTC
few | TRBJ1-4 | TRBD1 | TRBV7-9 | CASSSNRDRAEKLFF | TGTGCCAGCAGCTCGAACCGGGACAGGGCTGAAAAACTGTTTTTT
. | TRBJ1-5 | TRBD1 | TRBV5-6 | CASSMTGSQPQHF | TGTGCCAGCAGCATGACAGGGAGTCAGCCCCAGCATTTT
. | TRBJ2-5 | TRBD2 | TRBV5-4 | CASSQGSGGPGETQYF | TGTGCCAGCAGCCAGGGAAGCGGGGGGCCGGGAGAGACCCAGTACTTC
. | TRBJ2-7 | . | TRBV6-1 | CASSPDPSTTYEQYF | TGTGCCAGCAGTCCAGACCCCTCAACAACCTACGAGCAGTACTTC
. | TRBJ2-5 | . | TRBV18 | CASSPGSDETQYF | TGTGCCAGCTCACCGGGTAGCGACGAGACCCAGTACTTC